The subject of this entry is one T cell receptor beta chain. The entry originates in a study of T-cell memory formation after mild COVID-19. One entry per CDR3 protein, called by TCRdb with MiXCR from the 5' RACE reads. The data show about 360,000 distinct CDR3 sequences, around 15% seen once. Germline trimming cut 5 bases from V and 5 bases from J; bases unmatched to any gene: 2. Germline assignment: CDR1 SGHTA and CDR2 FQGNSA. The CDR3 sequence is 13 residues long. V usage is TRBV7-2 and J usage is TRBJ2-5, with TRBD2 identical over 10 bases. The origin of this receptor is a young man who had mild COVID-19 (a few samples of this study predate the infection). Cell type and time point are not known. Sequencing was performed on PBMCs or a T cell subset sorted from them (not recorded which). In DNA form, the CDR3 reads TGTGCCAGCAGCATTAGCGGGGGGGAGACCCAGTACTTC. Translating gives CASSISGGETQYF. Using reference TRBV7-2 and TRBJ2-5 for the parts outside the CDR3, the full variable domain is GAGVSQSPSNKVTEKGKDVELRCDPISGHTALYWYRQSLGQGLEFLIYFQGNSAPDKSGLPSDRFSAERTGGSVSTLTIQRTQQEDSAVYLCASSISGGETQYFGPGTRLLVL.